This T cell receptor (beta chain) was captured by sequencing in a study of T cell repertoires in cytomegalovirus infection. Looking at the study overall: CMV epitopes, recently identified HLA-C-restricted and well-studied HLA-B-restricted, were used. Signatures in public TCR beta sequences pointed to both CMV infection and matching HLA type.

The study, taken as a whole, reports: The response measured ex vivo was dominated by TCR beta clonotypes (HLA-C-restricted and CMV-specific).

Comment on this clonotype: Its antigen is not identified.

One entry per CDR3 protein, called by TCRdb with MiXCR from the reads. The sample holds hundreds of thousands of distinct CDR3 sequences, about 42% seen once. V shed 3 bases and J 0 bases; nucleotides not matched to a gene: 6. In germline, CDR1 is ENHRY, CDR2 SYGVKD. This CDR3 comprises 16 residues. This clonotype originated in a human donor in good health (CMV status not recorded). Some clones in this sample may be carry-over from other donors' samples. The sample was cultured PBMCs, taken from culture after CMV antigen stimulation. This sequence joins TRBV10-3 and TRBJ1-1; 8 positions agree with TRBD1. CDR3 residues: CAISEGQGTMNTEAFF. The DNA of the CDR3 is TGTGCCATCAGTGAAGGACAGGGTACGATGAACACTGAAGCTTTCTTT.